Below, 3 T cell receptor beta chains from the same sample are listed, as sequenced in a study of cytomegalovirus exposure and HLA in healthy donors. With 60 Vbeta and 13 Jbeta primers, the PCR was carried out. The assay was immunoSEQ multiplex PCR, and TCRdb's table has in-frame clones only and misses some. The sample lists over 110,000 clones; approximately 83% were seen once. Source material: PBMCs. The receptors come from a male donor in good health and CMV-seronegative.

V is TRBV7-2 and J is TRBJ2-3, with TRBD2 identical over 11 bases. The CDR3 is made up of 19 amino acids. Losses at the gene ends were 2 bases for V and 3 bases for J; bases not matched to a gene: 13. Per the germline V gene, CDR1 is SGHTA and CDR2 is FQGNSA. The CDR3 nucleotides are TGTGCCAGCAGCTTACAGGGTCAGGGGACTAGCGGCTTTACAGATACGCAGTATTTT. Translated: CASSLQGQGTSGFTDTQYF.

The chain carries TRBV9 and TRBJ1-3, with TRBD1 matching 10 bases. The CDR3 totals 15 residues. The junction had 3 bases not matched to a gene; V was cut back by 4 bases and J by 2 bases. Germline V gives CDR1 SGDLS, CDR2 YYNGEE. The chain's CDR3 is CASSPGTGAGNTIYF. The DNA for the CDR3 is TGTGCCAGCAGCCCAGGGACAGGGGCTGGAAACACCATATATTTT.

The chain joins TRBV19 to TRBJ2-1; 10 nucleotides line up with TRBD2. Germline CDR1 LNHDA, CDR2 SQIVND (reference sequence). Trimming cost V 3 bases and J 8 bases; bases outside gene matches: 7. This CDR3 is 15 amino acids long. The CDR3 spells CASSIVGSGRHEQFF. In DNA, the CDR3 is TGTGCCAGTAGTATTGTTGGTAGCGGGAGGCATGAGCAGTTCTTC. The variable domain in full, completed from reference TRBV19 and TRBJ2-1, reads DGGITQSPKYLFRKEGQNVTLSCEQNLNHDAMYWYRQDPGQGLRLIYYSQIVNDFQKGDIAEGYSVSREKKESFPLTVTSAQKNPTAFYLCASSIVGSGRHEQFFGPGTRLTVL.